The 17 T cell receptor delta chains below all came from one sample that was sequenced in a study of DNA immune sequencing with unique molecular identifiers. All 8 TRDV and 4 TRDJ genes were targeted in 32-plex amplification of genomic DNA. In roughly 3 barcoding PCR cycles, molecules received a 12-nucleotide UMI, then adapter PCR followed. TCRdb called clones anew from the multiplex PCR reads with CATT. The profile shows 1,500 to 2,000 delta-chain clones, roughly 6% of them singletons. The sample was gamma-delta T cells from buffy coat blood. The receptors here all came from a human donor in good health.

This clone was seen a few times. TCRdb attributes to this sequence the protein of a much larger clone, which differs from the DNA translation at residue 5; a read error is likely, and the protein displayed is translated from the DNA. Other DNA sequences in this specimen translate into the identical CDR3. V gene TRDV1 combines with J gene TRDJ1; TRDD3 agrees at 9 bases. Here the J gene was assigned by germline matching of the DNA, as TCRdb has none. Germline trimming cut 5 bases from V and 0 bases from J; bases unmatched to any gene: 31. Germline V gives CDR1 TSWWSYY, CDR2 QGS. The CDR3 sequence is 24 residues long. The CDR3 here is CALGLSPLGPGDTSTPPYTDKLIF. CDR3 in DNA: TGTGCTCTTGGGTTGTCCCCCCTTGGCCCTGGGGATACGAGTACCCCTCCGTACACCGATAAACTCATCTTT.

This clone was seen more than once but under ten times. The translation of this DNA and the TCRdb protein of a much larger clone differ at residue 16, probably owing to a read error; the protein shown here is translated from the DNA. The V call is TRDV2, the J call TRDJ3; 13 nucleotides line up with TRDD3. From germline, CDR1 is GEAIGNYY and CDR2 EKD. This CDR3 is built from 21 residues. CDR3: CACDSVLGDTSGSWDNRQMFF. The CDR3, as DNA: TGTGCCTGTGACAGCGTACTGGGGGATACGTCCGGCTCCTGGGACAACCGACAGATGTTTTTC.

This clone was seen a few times. The TCRdb protein comes from a much larger clone and disagrees with this DNA's translation at residue 11, likely due to a read error; the protein given here is derived from the DNA. The V gene is TRDV2, the J gene TRDJ1, with 8 nucleotides matching TRDD3. The V segment lost 1 base and the J segment 3 bases; nucleotides outside the gene matches: 15. The CDR3 is made up of 18 amino acids. Germline CDR1 GEAIGNYY, CDR2 EKD. The CDR3 DNA sequence: TGTGCCTGTGACACGGTCCTACGGGATACGCTCCCGGCCGATAAACTCATCTTT. This sequence encodes CACDTVLRDTLPADKLIF.

By share, this clone ranks as medium-sized. The chain recombines TRDV2 with TRDJ1; 10 positions match TRDD3. This CDR3 is 18 amino acids long. Germline CDR1 reads GEAIGNYY; CDR2 reads EKD. With 6 bases clipped from V and 0 bases from J, the junction kept 15 bases outside the gene matches. This CDR3 reads CACLPLGDTTVYTDKLIF. CDR3 DNA: TGTGCCTGTCTCCCTTTGGGGGATACTACCGTTTACACCGATAAACTCATCTTT.

Notes on this clone: With only one base between it and a far larger clone, this is likely a read error. The sample carries other DNA sequences with the same CDR3. The chain is built from TRDV2 and TRDJ2; the match to TRDD3 covers 11 bases. CDR1 and CDR2 (germline): GEAIGNYY, EKD. Unmatched junction bases numbered 14, after V lost 1 base and J lost 5 bases. The CDR3 consists of 19 residues. The CDR3 sequence: CACDTVSPAGGYRTAQLFF. DNA for the CDR3: TGTGCCTGTGACACAGTCTCGCCGGCTGGGGGATACCGTACAGCACAACTCTTCTTT.

The table lists this clone with a few counts. The J gene was recorded as TRDJ1; no V gene was called; the D call in the table, TRDD3, was not verified against the DNA. This CDR3 spans 18 amino acids. CDR3 in amino acids: CALGERNRSGVTTDKLIF. CDR3 in DNA: TGTGCTCTTGGGGAACGAAATAGGAGTGGGGTTACCACCGATAAACTCATCTTT.

Notes on this clone: A far larger clone is only one base removed, so a read error is likely. This specimen includes other DNA sequences encoding the same CDR3. The rearrangement links TRDV1 to TRDJ1; TRDD2 agrees at 8 bases. TCRdb is silent on the J gene; assignment here came from matching the DNA to germline. Germline trimming cut 1 base from V and 0 bases from J; bases unmatched to any gene: 46. CDR3 length: 30 amino acids. Per germline, CDR1 TSWWSYY and CDR2 QGS. CDR3 in DNA: TGTGCTCTTGGGGAACAAGGGCCCTCGCCTTCCTATCCGTGGAAGGGCTATTGGGGGTTCACGCCGACATACACCGATAAACTCATCTTT. This codes for CALGEQGPSPSYPWKGYWGFTPTYTDKLIF.

In this sample, this clone turned up a few times. This sequence may be a read error, since a much larger clone differs from it by one base. This same CDR3 is encoded by further DNA sequences in the sample. The chain employs TRDV2 and TRDJ1, with 7 bases matching TRDD3. This CDR3 spans 19 amino acids. Germline values: CDR1 GEAIGNYY, CDR2 EKD. In nucleotides, the CDR3 is TGTGCCTGTGACACCGTACCCACCGAGGGATACCCGTACACCGATAAACTCATTTTT. Translating gives CACDTVPTEGYPYTDKLIF.

As for this clone: A far larger clone differs by one base, so this is likely a read error. The same CDR3 also results from other DNA sequences found in this sample. This rearrangement joins TRDV2 to TRDJ1; maybe TRDD3 (6 bases). The CDR3 is 14 residues long. The germline gives CDR1 GEAIGNYY, CDR2 EKD. The CDR3 DNA follows: TGTGCATGTGACACCCTACTGGGAGGCGATAAACTCATCTTT. Its protein product is CACDTLLGGDKLIF.

Worth noting for this clone: A far larger clone is one nucleotide away, so this likely arose from a read error. Other DNA sequences in this specimen translate into the identical CDR3. This CDR3 is CACLVSRTRADKLIF. In DNA form, the CDR3 reads TGTGCCTGTTTGGTATCACGTACGAGGGCCGATAAACTCATCTTT. V usage is TRDV2 and J usage is TRDJ1; unclear D gene. V was cut by 6 bases and J by 3 bases, with 19 bases left in between. Germline V gives CDR1 GEAIGNYY, CDR2 EKD. The CDR3 is 15 amino acids.

Only a few counts were recorded for this clone. This DNA's translation and the protein TCRdb lists, from a much larger clone, do not match at residue 6, likely due to a read error; the protein shown is translated from the DNA. The rearrangement links TRDV2 to TRDJ1, with unresolved D. Trimming cost V 6 bases and J 3 bases, with 19 bases left between them. Germline lookup yields CDR1 GEAIGNYY and CDR2 EKD. The CDR3 has 15 residues. The CDR3 DNA is TGTGCCTGTTTGGTACCCCGTACGAGGGCCGATAAACTCATCTTT. Protein sequence: CACLVPRTRADKLIF.

This clone turned up a few times. This DNA translates differently at residue 5 from the TCRdb protein, which is that of a much larger clone; a read error is likely, and the protein shown is the DNA's own translation. The chain is built from TRDV1 and TRDJ1; 8 bases are shared with TRDD2. Here the J gene came from matching the DNA to germline, since TCRdb omits it. V shed 4 bases, J shed 0 bases, and the junction held 49 bases outside the gene matches. This CDR3 spans 30 amino acids. Per germline, CDR1 TSWWSYY and CDR2 QGS. The CDR3 DNA sequence: TGTGCTCTTGGGGTACAAGGGCCCTCGCCTTCCTATCCGTGGAAGGGCTATTGGGGGTTCACGCCCACATACACCGATAAACTCATCTTT. It specifies CALGVQGPSPSYPWKGYWGFTPTYTDKLIF.

Within the sample, this clone is large. The sample has other DNA sequences that encode this CDR3 too. The chain employs TRDV2 and TRDJ1; 9 bases are a match to TRDD3. CDR3 size: 18 residues. The V gene's germline CDR1 is GEAIGNYY and CDR2 EKD. J gave up 1 base and V 0 bases, and 11 bases lay outside the gene matches. The CDR3 DNA sequence: TGTGCCTGTGACACCGTAGGGTTACTGGGGGACCTCACCGATAAACTCATCTTT. Translating gives CACDTVGLLGDLTDKLIF.

By frequency in the sample, this clone is large. V is TRDV2 and J is TRDJ1, with TRDD3 matching over 12 bases. The trim removed 4 bases at V and 1 base at J, leaving 15 bases unmatched. Germline V CDR1 and CDR2: GEAIGNYY, EKD. The CDR3 length is 19 residues. In DNA, the CDR3 is TGTGCCTGTGATCCCCTTCTTACTGGGGGATACCCGAGCACCGATAAACTCATCTTT. It is translated as CACDPLLTGGYPSTDKLIF.

A word on this clone: The likely explanation is a read error, given a far larger clone one base away. At the DNA level, this CDR3 is encoded by other sequences in the same sample as well. The genes are TRDV2 and TRDJ1; TRDD3 matches 8 bases. The CDR3 extends over 14 amino acids. Losses at the gene ends were 0 bases for V and 4 bases for J; bases not matched to a gene: 3. Germline CDR1 is GEAIGNYY and CDR2 is EKD. CDR3 DNA sequence: TGTGCCTGTGACACCCTACTGGGGGGCGATAAACTCATCTTT. Protein product: CACDTLLGGDKLIF.

Sample share makes this clone medium-sized. The rearrangement uses TRDV2 and TRDJ1; TRDD3 agrees at 13 bases. Trimming removed 4 bases from V and 4 bases from J; junction bases left unmatched: 8. In germline, CDR1 is GEAIGNYY, CDR2 EKD. CDR3 size: 16 residues. CDR3 DNA sequence: TGTGCCTGTGATGTACTGGGGGATACGGGCGACGATAAACTCATCTTT. Amino acid sequence: CACDVLGDTGDDKLIF.

The sample holds a few counts of this clone. A far larger clone lies a single base away; this is likely a read error. This CDR3 is also generated by other DNA sequences in the sample. This sequence joins TRDV1 and TRDJ1; maybe TRDD3 (6 bases). The J gene, not given by TCRdb, was assigned here from a germline match of the nucleotide sequence. V was shortened by 4 bases and J by 0 bases, with 39 bases between the two germline ends. CDR3 length: 24 amino acids. In germline, CDR1 is TSWWSYY, CDR2 QGS. The chain's CDR3 is CALGVSPLGPGDTSTPPYTDKLIF. The CDR3 bases are TGTGCTCTTGGGGTGTCCCCCCTTGGCCCTGGGGACACGAGTACCCCTCCGTACACCGATAAACTCATCTTT.